This entry concerns a single TCR beta chain. Its antigen is not yet known. There are no base qualities to consult, and no much larger clone falls within one base. The data derive from a study of cytomegalovirus exposure and HLA in healthy donors (dated by TCRdb to about 2017). About the full investigation: An earlier analysis of some 550 of the donors reported 276 Gb of sequence data and roughly 100 million unique TCR beta sequences from roughly 180 million T cells. Every discovery cohort repertoire had been produced on one sequencing platform. Class I and class II HLA loci were covered by the typing at four-digit resolution. In a later genetic analysis, genome-wide SNP genotypes for about three fifths of the roughly 670 donors were used, and that subset was treated as a discovery cohort. The study aimed to test whether signatures of past pathogen exposure could be identified by cataloging public T cell receptors. Because of strong linkage in the cohort, five DR-DQ haplotypes were treated as single units for association and clustering. To decide whether each TCR beta V gene segment behaved as functional or pseudogenic, an earlier analysis of some 600 of the donors relied on high-throughput TCR beta sequencing. A later analysis re-analyzed previously published TCR beta repertoires from 650 to 800 donors and added high-resolution HLA genotyping to study TCR occurrence patterns. Among a few hundred genotyped donors of the cohort, an average of about 240,000 unique TCR beta nucleotide sequences were sequenced per donor, roughly 18% of them non-productive. A separate validation cohort of roughly 130 different subjects was used in addition to the approximately 640-subject first cohort. Roughly 300 gigabases of sequencing data and around 90 million unique TCR sequences made up an early release that covered under 750 HLA-typed donors. High-throughput TCR immunosequencing, statistical association of individual TCRs with disease status, and machine learning were combined to predict cytomegalovirus infection status. Donor age, sex, ethnicity and CMV serostatus were compiled alongside the repertoire data. In the later analysis, no new phenotypic data were used to find candidate immune exposures; instead, reliance was placed on TCR beta sequences and their occurrence across donors. The number of donors typed differed by locus, with roughly 620-640 for A, B, C, DRB1 and DQB1, about 500 for DQA1, over 600 for DPA1, and some 470 for DPB1. Using immunosequencing, the study profiled T cell repertoires from 550 to 750 subjects and related those repertoires to cytomegalovirus serostatus. Of the roughly 400 genotyped donors, over 65% fell in the genetic ancestry cluster associated with self-reported Caucasian donors. The paper as a whole reports these results and caveats: The presence/absence analyses assumed that sequencing depth was roughly uniform across donors, and that assumption may not be true. A further reported finding was that TCR beta sequences accurately predicted the HLA-A and HLA-B alleles for most subjects in the first cohort. The cohort was sequenced for TCR beta chains only, and without alpha or paired-chain data the features that could be detected were limited. Compared with equally common non-associated chains, HLA-associated TCR beta chains in a later analysis were more clonally expanded and had lower generation probabilities. Correlated functional status among segregating V segments might be attributable to linkage disequilibrium, but an unknown experimental factor could not be ruled out. In the study, some 180 TCR beta chains were listed as associated with cytomegalovirus. In a later genetic analysis, a missense DCLRE1C variant was associated with V-gene and J-gene trimming of TCR beta chains, and the association was replicated in an independent cohort. A later analysis found that most CMV-associated TCR beta chains appeared HLA-restricted, with HLA associations seemingly driven largely by CMV exposure. According to a later genetic analysis, donors in an Asian-associated ancestry cluster had fewer N-insertions in productive TCRs than the approximately 630-donor mean. A cluster of highly shared sequence variants was judged likely to represent a technical artifact of the sequencing pipeline. In a later analysis, TCR association rates were found to vary across HLA loci, with the most associated TCRs seen for DRB1 alleles and the fewest for HLA-C alleles. Broadly in line with IMGT annotations, most TCR beta V segments showed up in productive rearrangements about 87% or about 30% of the time in an earlier analysis of roughly 590 of the donors. Because some donors lacked HLA typing at each locus, the association tests relied only on the typed subset. In vitro tests confirmed that a few of the cytomegalovirus-associated TCR beta chains recognize cytomegalovirus antigens. CMV serostatus was the only immune exposure information available for the cohort. The authors suggested that the approach could potentially be extended to other disease states and immunological phenotypes. Strong co-occurrence of HLA alleles, especially DR and DQ, made assigning TCR associations to individual alleles difficult. According to a later analysis, parvovirus B19, influenza, CMV and Epstein-Barr virus appeared linked to several top co-occurrence clusters. Because the 87-base-pair reads could not distinguish some IMGT-functional V segments, including TRBV6-2 and TRBV6-3, those segments were excluded. Because counts were too low, seventeen rarely observed V segments, including chromosome 9 orphons, were left out of the earlier analysis of some 640 of the donors. Most TCR sequences were observed very rarely across donors, whereas some public TCRs were present in many individuals. The classifier was reported to diagnose cytomegalovirus status with high specificity and sensitivity in both the original and validation cohorts. Specific HLA alleles were associated with roughly 17,000 TCR beta sequences at a false discovery rate of 0.05 in a later analysis.

The CDR3 holds 15 amino acids from the cysteine to the phenylalanine. Of the read, only the CDR3 DNA is kept; its 45 bases are in frame from base 1. CDR1 and CDR2 are drawn from the germline V gene: MNHEY, SVGAGI. The V and J ends are trimmed by 5 bases and 4 bases, leaving 12 bases between them. The library was produced with the immunoSEQ multiplex PCR assay. A mixture of 60 forward primers for TCR Vbeta segments and 13 reverse primers for TCR Jbeta segments was used in the multiplex PCR. Amplification of the CDR3 region of rearranged TCR beta genes was performed with a multiplex PCR assay on genomic DNA. On the Illumina HiSeq System, the amplified TCR beta libraries were sequenced as 87-base-pair reads. The paper's processing steps were these. A later analysis tallied about 77 million unique TCR beta chains across the 660 or so repertoires, and approximately 9.9 million of those chains were shared by two or more donors. A nearest-neighbor algorithm error-corrected the raw reads and collapsed the reads into unique sequences, merging closely related sequences to remove PCR and sequencing errors. CDR3 sequences were aligned to IMGT reference sequences to assign V, D and J gene segments. For a sequence to be retained, at least a six-nucleotide match to both a V gene segment and a J gene segment was required. Rearrangements were called productive when the CDR3 lacked stop codons and stayed in frame with V and J; all others were non-productive. CDR3 was defined by IMGT convention, running from the second conserved V-encoded cysteine to the conserved J-encoded phenylalanine. Sequences without an unambiguous match to a single V gene segment were excluded from the earlier analysis of a few hundred of the donors. In an earlier analysis of 587 of the donors, a V segment was called functional when productive rearrangements were above 56.7%, and segregating when the standard deviation between donors exceeded 5%. A statistical classification framework was built for diagnosing cytomegalovirus status from the catalog of TCR beta chain sequences. A later analysis assigned V and J genes by comparing TCR nucleotide sequences with IMGT/GENE-DB human TR gene sequences. In a later analysis, CDR3 sequences and most-parsimonious VDJ recombination scenarios were assigned using the TCRdist pipeline. A later analysis defined each TCR beta chain by its CDR3 amino acid sequence plus V-gene family, and excluded reads lacking a unique V-gene family. In a later analysis, 450 to 600 highly shared, low-generation-probability nucleotide sequences were removed to address suspected cross-contamination and a sequencing artifact. In a later analysis, a clonal expansion index was calculated for each public chain from normalized within-repertoire ranks of inferred template counts. A later analysis computed generation probabilities with a VDJ recombination model fitted to out-of-frame rearrangements, and checked the results against IGoR. In a later analysis, hypergeometric tests were used to score TCR-TCR, TCR-HLA and TCR-CMV co-occurrence, with a repertoire-size bias correction applied to TCR pairs. A later analysis estimated false discovery rates by permuting HLA or CMV assignments 20 times. In a later analysis, co-occurring TCRs were grouped using DBSCAN, and TCRdist sequence similarity was added for clustering within HLA-allele-positive subsets. Repertoires with fewer than 30,000 or more than 120,000 public chains, plus five repertoires with anomalous nucleotide sharing, were excluded from co-occurrence clustering. Sourced from immuneACCESS, this table was stored by TCRdb with only in-frame sequences that have V and J called. A share of the clones is absent; for the studies checked, an unresolved V gene accounts for under half, and the remainder has no known explanation. Clone size and the V and J calls come from that table; the DNA yielded D and trimming. The sample table contains roughly 100,000 clones; only one count was recorded for 70% to 85% of them. 3% to 4% of the sample is held by the ten biggest clonotypes.

In total, fewer than 750 healthy bone marrow donors made up the cohort. At the time of sampling, all cohort members were nominally healthy, though unrecorded immune exposures were likely present. The donor tested CMV seronegative, placing the donor among the 350 or so seronegative members of the cohort. Each donor provided a peripheral blood sample, and peripheral blood mononuclear cells were used for TCR beta sequencing. The Qiagen DNeasy Blood Extraction Kit was used to extract genomic DNA from the blood cell samples. The TCR sequence derives from a man in his sixties in good health and CMV-seronegative. The sample taken for sequencing was PBMCs. This chain is built from TRBV6-5 and TRBJ1-6; TRBD1 might be the D gene, on 6 matching bases. The CDR3 has the sequence CASSPGQRYNSPLHF. The bases read TGTGCCAGCAGTCCAGGACAGCGTTATAATTCACCCCTCCACTTT.